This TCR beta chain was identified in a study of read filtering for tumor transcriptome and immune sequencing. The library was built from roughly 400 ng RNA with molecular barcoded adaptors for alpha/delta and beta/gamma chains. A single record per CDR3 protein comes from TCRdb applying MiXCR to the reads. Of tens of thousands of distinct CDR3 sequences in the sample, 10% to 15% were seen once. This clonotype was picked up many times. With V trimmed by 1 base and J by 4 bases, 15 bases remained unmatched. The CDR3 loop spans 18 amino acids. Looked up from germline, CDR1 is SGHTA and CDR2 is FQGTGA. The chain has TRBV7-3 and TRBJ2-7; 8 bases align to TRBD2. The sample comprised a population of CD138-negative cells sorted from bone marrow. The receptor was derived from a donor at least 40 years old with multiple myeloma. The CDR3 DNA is TGTGCCAGCAGCTTAATCCCAAGGAAGGAACTAGCGGTTTACGAGCAGTACTTC. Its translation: CASSLIPRKELAVYEQYF. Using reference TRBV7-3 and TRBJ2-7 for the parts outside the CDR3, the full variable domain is GAGVSQTPSNKVTEKGKYVELRCDPISGHTALYWYRQSLGQGPEFLIYFQGTGAADDSGLPNDRFFAVRPEGSVSTLKIQRTERGDSAVYLCASSLIPRKELAVYEQYFGPGTRLTVT.